The sequence of this T cell receptor (beta chain) was determined in a study of blood T cell repertoires in COVID-19. Study background: Acute and convalescent COVID-19 specimens originated in the United States, Italy and Spain.

Sequencing was performed with immunoSEQ multiplex PCR; in TCRdb, only in-frame clones are kept and a portion is missing. The table records about 250,000 clones, about 82% of them present only once. Source material: peripheral blood. This receptor was taken from a man aged 45-65 years with active or convalescent COVID-19.

Here the CDR3 DNA reads TGTGCCAGCAGCTTTGGTACTAGCGGGAGCCATGAGCAGTTCTTC. Encoded protein: CASSFGTSGSHEQFF. The chain uses TRBV5-6 and TRBJ2-1; the match to TRBD2 covers 11 bases. V shed 2 bases, J shed 8 bases, and the junction held 6 bases outside the gene matches. The CDR3 is made up of 15 amino acids. Germline-derived CDR1 and CDR2 are SGHDT and YYEEEE.